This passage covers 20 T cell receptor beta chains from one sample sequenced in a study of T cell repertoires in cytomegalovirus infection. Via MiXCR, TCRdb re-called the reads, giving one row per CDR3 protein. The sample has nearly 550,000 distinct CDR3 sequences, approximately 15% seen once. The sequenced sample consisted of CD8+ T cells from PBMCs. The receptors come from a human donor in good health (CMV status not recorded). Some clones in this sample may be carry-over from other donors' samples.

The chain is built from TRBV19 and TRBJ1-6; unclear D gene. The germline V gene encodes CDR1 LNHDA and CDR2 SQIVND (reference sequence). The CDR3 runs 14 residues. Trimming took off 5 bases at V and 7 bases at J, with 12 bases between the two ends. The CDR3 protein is CASSGRNPNSPLHF. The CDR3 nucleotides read TGTGCCAGTAGTGGCAGGAATCCGAATTCACCCCTCCACTTT.

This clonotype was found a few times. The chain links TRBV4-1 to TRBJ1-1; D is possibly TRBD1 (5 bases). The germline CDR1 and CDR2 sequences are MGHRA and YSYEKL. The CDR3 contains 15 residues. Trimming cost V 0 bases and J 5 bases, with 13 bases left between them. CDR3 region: CASSQDPDRWTEAFF. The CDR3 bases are TGCGCCAGCAGCCAAGATCCAGACAGATGGACTGAAGCTTTCTTT.

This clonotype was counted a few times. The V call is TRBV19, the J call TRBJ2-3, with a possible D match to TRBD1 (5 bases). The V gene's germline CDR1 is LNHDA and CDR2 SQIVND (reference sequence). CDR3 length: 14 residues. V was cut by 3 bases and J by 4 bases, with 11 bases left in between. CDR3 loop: CASSIAGMADTQYF. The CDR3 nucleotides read TGTGCCAGTAGTATTGCAGGGATGGCAGATACGCAGTATTTT.

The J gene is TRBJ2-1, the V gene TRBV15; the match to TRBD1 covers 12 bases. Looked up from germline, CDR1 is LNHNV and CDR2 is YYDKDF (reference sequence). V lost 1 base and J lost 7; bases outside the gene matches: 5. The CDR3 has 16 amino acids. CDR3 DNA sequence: TGTGCCACCAGCAGAGCCGGGACAGGGGGCATTAATGAGCAGTTCTTC. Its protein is CATSRAGTGGINEQFF.

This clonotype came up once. The CDR3 bases are TGTGCCAGCAAGTGGGACTGGTCGGGGGGCCTAGACTATGGCTACACCTTC. Translation gives CASKWDWSGGLDYGYTF. V usage is TRBV2 and J usage is TRBJ1-2, with D possibly being TRBD1 (6 bases). Germline values: CDR1 SNHLY, CDR2 FYNNEI. V lost 7 bases to trimming and J lost 3 bases, with 24 bases between them. This CDR3 region has 17 residues.

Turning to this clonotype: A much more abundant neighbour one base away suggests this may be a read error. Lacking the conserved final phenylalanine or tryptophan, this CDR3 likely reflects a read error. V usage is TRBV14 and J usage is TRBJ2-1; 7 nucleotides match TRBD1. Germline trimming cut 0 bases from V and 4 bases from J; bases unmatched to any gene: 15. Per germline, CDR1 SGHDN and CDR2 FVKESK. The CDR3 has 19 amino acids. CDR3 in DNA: TGTGCCAGCAGCCAAGATGGGGGCTTGGCAGGGACAGTGTACAATGAGCAGTTCTTA. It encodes CASSQDGGLAGTVYNEQFL.

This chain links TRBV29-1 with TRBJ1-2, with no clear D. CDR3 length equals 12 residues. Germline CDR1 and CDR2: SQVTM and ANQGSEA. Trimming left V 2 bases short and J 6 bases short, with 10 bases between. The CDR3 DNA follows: TGCAGCGTTGAATATAGGTCAGATGGCTACACCTTC. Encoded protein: CSVEYRSDGYTF.

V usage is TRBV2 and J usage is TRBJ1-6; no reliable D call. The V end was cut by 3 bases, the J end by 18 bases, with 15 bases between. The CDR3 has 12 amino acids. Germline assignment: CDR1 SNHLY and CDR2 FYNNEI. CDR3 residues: CASSDPLPGHHF. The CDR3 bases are TGTGCCAGCAGTGACCCTTTACCCGGGCACCACTTT.

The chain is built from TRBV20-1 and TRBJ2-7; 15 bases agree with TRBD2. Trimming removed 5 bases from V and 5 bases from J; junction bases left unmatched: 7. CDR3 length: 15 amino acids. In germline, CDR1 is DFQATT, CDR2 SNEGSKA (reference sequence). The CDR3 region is CSAGTSGGLSNEQYF. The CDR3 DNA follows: TGCAGTGCTGGGACTAGCGGGGGGTTGAGCAACGAGCAGTACTTC.

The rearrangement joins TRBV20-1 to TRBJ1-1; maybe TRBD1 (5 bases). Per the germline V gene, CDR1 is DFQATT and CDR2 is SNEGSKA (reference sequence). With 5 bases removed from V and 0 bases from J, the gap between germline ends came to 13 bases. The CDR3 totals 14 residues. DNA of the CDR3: TGCAGTGCTCGTGACAGAGTCTTGAACACTGAAGCTTTCTTT. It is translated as CSARDRVLNTEAFF.

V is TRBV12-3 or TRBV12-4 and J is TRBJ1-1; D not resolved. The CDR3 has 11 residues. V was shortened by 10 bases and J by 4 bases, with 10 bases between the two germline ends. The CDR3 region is CATSLGTEAFF. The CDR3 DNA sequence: TGTGCCACTTCCCTGGGCACTGAAGCTTTCTTT.

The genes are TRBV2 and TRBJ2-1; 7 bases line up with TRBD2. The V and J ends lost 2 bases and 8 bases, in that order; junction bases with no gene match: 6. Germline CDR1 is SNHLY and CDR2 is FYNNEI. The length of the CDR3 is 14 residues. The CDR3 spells CASSELAVGDEQFF. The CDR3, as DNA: TGTGCCAGCAGTGAACTAGCGGTAGGAGATGAGCAGTTCTTC. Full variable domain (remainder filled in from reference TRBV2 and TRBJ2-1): EPEVTQTPSHQVTQMGQEVILRCVPISNHLYFYWYRQILGQKVEFLVSFYNNEISEKSEIFDDQFSVERPDGSNFTLKIRSTKLEDSAMYFCASSELAVGDEQFFGPGTRLTVL.

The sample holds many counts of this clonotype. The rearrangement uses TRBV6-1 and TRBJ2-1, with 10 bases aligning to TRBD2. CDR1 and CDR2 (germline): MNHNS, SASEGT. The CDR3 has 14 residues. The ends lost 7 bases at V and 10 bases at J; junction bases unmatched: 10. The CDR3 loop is CASTLLAGYYEQFF. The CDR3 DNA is TGTGCCAGCACCCTACTAGCGGGATATTACGAGCAGTTCTTC.

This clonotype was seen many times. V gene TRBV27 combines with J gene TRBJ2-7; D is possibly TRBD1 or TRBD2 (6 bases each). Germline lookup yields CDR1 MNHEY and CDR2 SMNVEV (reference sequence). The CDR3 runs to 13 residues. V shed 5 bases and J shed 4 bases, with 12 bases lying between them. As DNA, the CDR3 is TGTGCCAGCAGTAGGGGGGCGCAGTACGAGCAGTACTTC. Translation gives CASSRGAQYEQYF.

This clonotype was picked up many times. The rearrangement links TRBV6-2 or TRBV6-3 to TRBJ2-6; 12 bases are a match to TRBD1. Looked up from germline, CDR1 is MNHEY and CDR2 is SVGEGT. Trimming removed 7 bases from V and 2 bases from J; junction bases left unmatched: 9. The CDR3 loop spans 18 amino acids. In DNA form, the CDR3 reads TGTGCCAGCAACCCCTGGGACAGGGGGCTAGCTGGGGCCAACGTCCTGACTTTC. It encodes CASNPWDRGLAGANVLTF.

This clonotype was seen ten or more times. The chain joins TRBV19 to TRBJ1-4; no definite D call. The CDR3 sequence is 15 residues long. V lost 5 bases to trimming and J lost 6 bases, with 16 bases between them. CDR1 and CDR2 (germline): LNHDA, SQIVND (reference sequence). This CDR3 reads CASSPGDEYYEKLFF. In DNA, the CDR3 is TGTGCCAGTAGTCCCGGGGATGAGTACTATGAAAAACTGTTTTTT.

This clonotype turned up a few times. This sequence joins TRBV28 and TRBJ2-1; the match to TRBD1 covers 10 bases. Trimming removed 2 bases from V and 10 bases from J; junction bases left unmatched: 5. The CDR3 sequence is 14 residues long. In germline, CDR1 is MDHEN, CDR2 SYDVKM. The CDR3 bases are TGTGCCAGCAGTTTACGGACAGGGGGTTTGGAGCAGTTCTTC. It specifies CASSLRTGGLEQFF.

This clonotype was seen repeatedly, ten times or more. In DNA, the CDR3 is TGTGCCAGCAGCTCGGGGGACCCCTACGAGCAGTACTTC. Encoded protein: CASSSGDPYEQYF. This chain connects TRBV11-2 to TRBJ2-7; D might be TRBD2 (6 bases). Germline V gene sequence: CDR1 SGHAT, CDR2 FQNNGV. The length of the CDR3 is 13 residues. V lost 4 bases and J 2 bases, leaving 9 bases between the germline ends. Variable domain in full (rest from reference TRBV11-2 and TRBJ2-7): EAGVAQSPRYKIIEKRQSVAFWCNPISGHATLYWYQQILGQGPKLLIQFQNNGVVDDSQLPKDRFSAERLKGVDSTLKIQPAKLEDSAVYLCASSSGDPYEQYFGPGTRLTVT.

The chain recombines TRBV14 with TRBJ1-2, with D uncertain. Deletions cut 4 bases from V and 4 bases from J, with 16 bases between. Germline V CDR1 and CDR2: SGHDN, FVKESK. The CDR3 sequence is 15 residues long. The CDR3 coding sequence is TGTGCCAGCAGCCTATCCGAGCTTTCGAGCTATGGCTACACCTTC. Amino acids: CASSLSELSSYGYTF. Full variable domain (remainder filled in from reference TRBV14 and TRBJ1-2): EAGVTQFPSHSVIEKGQTVTLRCDPISGHDNLYWYRRVMGKEIKFLLHFVKESKQDESGMPNNRFLAERTGGTYSTLKVQPAELEDSGVYFCASSLSELSSYGYTFGSGTRLTVV.

The CDR3 loop is CASSARGGSVKDTKTQYF. The CDR3 DNA follows: TGTGCCAGCAGTGCAAGAGGGGGAAGCGTCAAAGATACTAAGACCCAGTACTTC. The V call is TRBV9, the J call TRBJ2-5; D might be TRBD1 (6 bases). Germline CDR1 reads SGDLS; CDR2 reads YYNGEE. Trimming removed 5 bases from V and 6 bases from J, with 29 bases in between. This CDR3 spans 18 amino acids.